A selection of T cell receptor beta chains follows, all from one sample in a study of radiotherapy plus CTLA-4 blockade in lung cancer. Produced via immunoSEQ multiplex PCR; TCRdb's table is partial and in-frame only. The sample shows some 100,000 clones, 78% of them seen only once. Source: peripheral blood, taken from a patient treated with radiotherapy plus ipilimumab. The receptor source for this set is a human donor with non-small cell lung cancer who had a partial response to radiotherapy plus ipilimumab. Both conserved end residues are part of each CDR3. D genes are given only for firm matches. Clone size is stated in some rows and not others, as once, few, many or a class when expanded.

J,D,V,size,CDR3,DNA
TRBJ1-2,NA,TRBV29-1,NA,CSVSPDSYGYTF,TGCAGCGTTTCTCCTGACAGCTATGGCTACACCTTC
TRBJ2-1,TRBD2,TRBV2,NA,CASSVALSGRAHEQFF,TGTGCCAGCAGTGTAGCCCTTAGCGGGAGGGCCCATGAGCAGTTCTTC
TRBJ2-3,TRBD2,TRBV6-5,NA,CASSYRTRSTDTQYF,TGTGCCAGCAGTTACCGGACTAGGAGCACAGATACGCAGTATTTT
TRBJ2-2,NA,TRBV4-2,NA,CASSQDVGNTGELFF,TGTGCCAGCAGCCAAGACGTCGGGAACACCGGGGAGCTGTTTTTT
TRBJ1-1,NA,TRBV7-3,NA,CASSPGIGRAFF,TGTGCCAGCAGCCCAGGCATAGGGAGGGCTTTCTTT
TRBJ2-1,TRBD1,TRBV5-4,NA,CASSPGGEINEQFF,TGTGCCAGCAGCCCAGGGGGCGAGATAAATGAGCAGTTCTTC
TRBJ2-5,TRBD2,TRBV9,NA,CASSPGPLAVQETQYF,TGTGCCAGCAGCCCAGGTCCCCTAGCGGTCCAAGAGACCCAGTACTTC
TRBJ1-2,NA,TRBV4-2,NA,CASSQGTANYGYTF,TGTGCCAGCAGCCAGGGTACAGCCAACTATGGCTACACCTTC
TRBJ1-2,NA,TRBV15,NA,CATSRGDTLFGYTF,TGTGCCACCAGCAGGGGGGACACCCTTTTCGGCTACACCTTC
TRBJ2-4,NA,TRBV7-2,NA,CASSSPGGERLLAKNIQYF,TGTGCCAGCAGCTCCCCCGGCGGTGAGCGGTTATTAGCCAAAAACATTCAGTACTTC
TRBJ2-2,NA,TRBV2,NA,CASSGQGDTGELFF,TGTGCCAGCAGTGGCCAAGGGGACACCGGGGAGCTGTTTTTT
TRBJ1-1,TRBD1,TRBV6-5,NA,CASSPRDRGNTEAFF,TGTGCCAGCAGTCCGCGGGACAGGGGAAACACTGAAGCTTTCTTT
TRBJ2-2,NA,TRBV19,few,CASIGLAAGELFF,TGTGCCAGTATTGGGCTAGCCGCCGGGGAGCTGTTTTTT
TRBJ1-2,NA,TRBV18,NA,CASSPSRGLSYTF,TGTGCCAGCTCCCCATCCCGGGGGTTAAGCTACACCTTC
TRBJ2-6,NA,TRBV5-6,NA,CASSFQGTSGANVLTF,TGTGCCAGCAGCTTTCAGGGCACCTCTGGGGCCAACGTCCTGACTTTC
TRBJ2-1,TRBD2,TRBV10-3,once,CAISERTSGVFDEQFF,TGTGCCATCAGTGAGCGAACTAGCGGGGTCTTCGATGAGCAGTTCTTC
TRBJ2-1,TRBD1,TRBV29-1,NA,CSVEDLTGKVDEQFF,TGCAGCGTTGAAGATCTGACAGGGAAGGTCGATGAGCAGTTCTTC
TRBJ2-7,NA,TRBV5-1,NA,CASSQDSYEQYF,TGCGCCAGCAGCCAGGACAGCTACGAGCAGTACTTC
TRBJ1-1,NA,TRBV19,NA,CASSAQGQMNTEAFF,TGTGCCAGTAGTGCGCAAGGACAGATGAACACTGAAGCTTTCTTT
TRBJ2-1,TRBD1,TRBV4-1,NA,CASSQEFRTGWNEQFF,TGCGCCAGCAGCCAAGAATTTCGGACAGGTTGGAATGAGCAGTTCTTC
TRBJ1-1,NA,TRBV6-1,NA,CASGTGTTEAFF,TGTGCCAGCGGAACAGGGACCACTGAAGCTTTCTTT
TRBJ1-2,NA,TRBV6-1,few,CASRTEERDNYTF,TGTGCCAGCAGGACGGAGGAAAGGGATAACTACACCTTC
TRBJ2-1,NA,TRBV19,NA,CASSIAWSRNEQFF,TGTGCCAGTAGTATTGCCTGGAGTAGGAATGAGCAGTTCTTC
TRBJ2-3,TRBD2,TRBV7-2,few,CASTTSGTQPDTQYF,TGTGCCAGTACGACTAGCGGGACCCAGCCAGATACGCAGTATTTT
TRBJ2-7,TRBD2,TRBV28,NA,CASSQGGTSGRSEQYF,TGTGCCAGCTCCCAGGGCGGGACTAGCGGGAGATCCGAGCAGTACTTC
TRBJ2-1,TRBD2,TRBV27,few,CASSLTSVSTNEQFF,TGTGCCAGCAGTTTGACTAGCGTATCGACCAATGAGCAGTTCTTC
TRBJ2-1,NA,TRBV28,NA,CASSYSPGGSSYNEQFF,TGTGCCAGCAGTTACTCCCCGGGGGGCAGCTCCTACAATGAGCAGTTCTTC
TRBJ1-1,NA,TRBV5-1,NA,CASSLEGQGREAFF,TGCGCCAGCAGCTTGGAAGGGCAGGGCAGGGAAGCTTTCTTT
TRBJ2-5,NA,TRBV7-9,NA,CASRRPQGGETQYF,TGTGCCAGCAGGAGACCCCAGGGGGGAGAGACCCAGTACTTC
TRBJ1-1,NA,TRBV5-4,NA,CASRRDLQNTEAFF,TGTGCCAGCAGGCGGGACCTCCAGAACACTGAAGCTTTCTTT
TRBJ2-3,TRBD2,TRBV19,NA,CASSQGLAQTDTQYF,TGTGCCAGTAGTCAAGGACTAGCTCAAACAGATACGCAGTATTTT